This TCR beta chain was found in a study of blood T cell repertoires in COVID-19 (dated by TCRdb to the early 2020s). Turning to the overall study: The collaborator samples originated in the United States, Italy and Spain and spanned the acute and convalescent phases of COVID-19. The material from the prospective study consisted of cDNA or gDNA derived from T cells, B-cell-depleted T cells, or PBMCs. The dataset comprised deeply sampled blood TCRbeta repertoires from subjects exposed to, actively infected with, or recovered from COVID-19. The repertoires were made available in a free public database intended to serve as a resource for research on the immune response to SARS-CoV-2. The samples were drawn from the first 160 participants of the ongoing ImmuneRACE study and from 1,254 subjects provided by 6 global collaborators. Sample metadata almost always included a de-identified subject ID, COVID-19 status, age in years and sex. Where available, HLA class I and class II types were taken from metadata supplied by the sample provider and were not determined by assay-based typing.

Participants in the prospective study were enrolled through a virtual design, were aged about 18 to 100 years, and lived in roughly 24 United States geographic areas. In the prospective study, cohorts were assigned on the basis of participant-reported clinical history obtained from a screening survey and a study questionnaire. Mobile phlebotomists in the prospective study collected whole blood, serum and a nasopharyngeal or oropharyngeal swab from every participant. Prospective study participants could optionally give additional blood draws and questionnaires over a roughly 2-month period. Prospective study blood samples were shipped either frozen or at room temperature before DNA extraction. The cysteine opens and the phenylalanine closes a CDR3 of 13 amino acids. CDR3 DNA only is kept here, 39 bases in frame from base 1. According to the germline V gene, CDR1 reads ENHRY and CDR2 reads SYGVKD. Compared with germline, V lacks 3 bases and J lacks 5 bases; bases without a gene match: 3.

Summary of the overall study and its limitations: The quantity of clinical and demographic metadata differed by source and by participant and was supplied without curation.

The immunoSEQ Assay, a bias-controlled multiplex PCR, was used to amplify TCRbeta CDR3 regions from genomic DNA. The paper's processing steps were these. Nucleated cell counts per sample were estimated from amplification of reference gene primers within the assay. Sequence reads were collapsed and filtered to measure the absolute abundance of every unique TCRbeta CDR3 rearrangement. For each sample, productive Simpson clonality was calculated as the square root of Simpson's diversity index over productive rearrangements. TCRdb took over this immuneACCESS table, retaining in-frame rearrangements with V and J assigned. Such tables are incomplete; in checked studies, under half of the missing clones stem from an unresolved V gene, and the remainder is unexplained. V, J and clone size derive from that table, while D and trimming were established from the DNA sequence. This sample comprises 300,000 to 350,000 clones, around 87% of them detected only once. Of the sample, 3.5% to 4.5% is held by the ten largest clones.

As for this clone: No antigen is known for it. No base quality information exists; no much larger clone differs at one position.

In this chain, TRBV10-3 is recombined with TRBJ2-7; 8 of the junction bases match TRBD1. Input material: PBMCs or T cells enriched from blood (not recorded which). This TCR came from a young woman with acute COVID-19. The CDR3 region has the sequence CAISEQGEDEQYF. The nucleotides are TGTGCCATCAGTGAACAGGGGGAGGACGAGCAGTACTTC.